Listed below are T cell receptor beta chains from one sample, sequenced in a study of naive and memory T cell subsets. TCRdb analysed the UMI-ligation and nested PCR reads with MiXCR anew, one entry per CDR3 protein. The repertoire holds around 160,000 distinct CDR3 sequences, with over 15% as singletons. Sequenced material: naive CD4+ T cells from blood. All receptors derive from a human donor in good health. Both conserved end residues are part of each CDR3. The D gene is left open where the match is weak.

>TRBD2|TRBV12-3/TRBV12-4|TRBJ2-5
CASSRTSNQGTQYF
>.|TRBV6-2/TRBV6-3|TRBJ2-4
CASSQIENIQYF
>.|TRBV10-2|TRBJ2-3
CASKPGAYTDTQYF
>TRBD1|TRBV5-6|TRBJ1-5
CASSRKTGVGDQPQHF
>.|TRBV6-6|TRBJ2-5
CASRWEEETQYF
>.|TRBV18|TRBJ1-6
CASSPIKGQSPLHF
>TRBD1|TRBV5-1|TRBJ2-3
CASSLGDRTDTQYF
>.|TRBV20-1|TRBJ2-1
CSASSGGRLYEQFF
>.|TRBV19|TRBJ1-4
CASSIRENEKLFF
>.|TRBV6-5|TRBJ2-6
CASSYDFAGANVLTF
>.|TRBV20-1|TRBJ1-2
CSARDPSGTYGYTF
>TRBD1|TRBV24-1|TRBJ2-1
CATSDPLDRGSYNEQFF
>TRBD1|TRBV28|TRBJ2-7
CASTRDRVEQYF
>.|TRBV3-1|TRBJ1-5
CASSPRGGGYNQPQHF
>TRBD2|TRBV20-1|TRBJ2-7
CSARVRTSGDYEQYF
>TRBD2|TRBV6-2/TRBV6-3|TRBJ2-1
CASSYSFSGRVTYNEQFF
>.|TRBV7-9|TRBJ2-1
CASSQDPGLYNEQFF
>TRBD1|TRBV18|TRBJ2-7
CASSPPGTASYEQYF
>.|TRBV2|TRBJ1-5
CASSEQGGTQPQHF
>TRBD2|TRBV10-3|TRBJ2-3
CAISGSASGGPTDTQYF
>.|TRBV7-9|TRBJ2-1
CASSLVSWDYNEQFF
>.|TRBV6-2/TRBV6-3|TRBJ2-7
CASSAEDRNYEQYF
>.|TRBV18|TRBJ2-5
CASSPDQETQYF
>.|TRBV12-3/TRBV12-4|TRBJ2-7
CASSPEASYYEQYF
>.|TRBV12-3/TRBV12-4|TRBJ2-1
CASCVGLGGLNEQFF
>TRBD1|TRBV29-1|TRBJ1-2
CSVEEWARDSGQGGGYGYTF
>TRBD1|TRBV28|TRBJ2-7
CASSSGALSGTVYEQYF
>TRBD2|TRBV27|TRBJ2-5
CASSGLAGGQETQYF
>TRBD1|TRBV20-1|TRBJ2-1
CSANRDRGNEQFF
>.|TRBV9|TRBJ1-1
CASSVGRGGTEAFF
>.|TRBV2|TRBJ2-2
CASSEGPRVRELFF
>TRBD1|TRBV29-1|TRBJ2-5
CSAHRGHQETQYF
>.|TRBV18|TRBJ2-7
CASSPPTVTYEQYF
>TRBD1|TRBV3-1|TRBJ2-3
CASSLWDRRTDTQYF
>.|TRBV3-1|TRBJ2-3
CASSQAVGDTQYF
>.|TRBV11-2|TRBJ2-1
CASSLASGYNEQFF
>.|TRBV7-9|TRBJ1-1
CASSLAFLEPGATGFF
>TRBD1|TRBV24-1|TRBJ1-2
CATKQGAPKDYGYTF
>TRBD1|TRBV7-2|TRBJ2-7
CASTQGAGRAYEQYF
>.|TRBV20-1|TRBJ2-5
CSARTAQETQYF
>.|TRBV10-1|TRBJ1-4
CARSPRHRTNEKLFF
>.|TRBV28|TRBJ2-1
CASSTHSEQFF
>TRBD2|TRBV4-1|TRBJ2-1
CASSQVGRSSYNEQFF
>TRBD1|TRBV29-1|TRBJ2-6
CSVKTGGSGANVLTF
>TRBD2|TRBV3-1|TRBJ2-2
CASSQEYAGGHTGELFF
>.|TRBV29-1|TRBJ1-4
CSVGPDNEKLFF